Presented here are 13 T cell receptor beta chains from one specimen sequenced in a study of blood T cell repertoires in COVID-19. Method: immunoSEQ multiplex PCR; TCRdb's copy keeps in-frame clones and lacks some. The table includes approximately 210,000 clones, about 88% detected once. The source material was peripheral blood. The receptors were sampled from a man between 65 and 85 years old with acute or convalescent COVID-19.

This sequence joins TRBV5-6 and TRBJ2-5; 7 bases match TRBD1. V lost 2 bases and J lost 1; bases outside the gene matches: 5. The CDR3 extends over 15 amino acids. CDR1 and CDR2 (germline): SGHDT, YYEEEE. DNA of the CDR3: TGTGCCAGCAGCTTCGCCGGACAGGCCCAAGAGACCCAGTACTTC. Its protein product is CASSFAGQAQETQYF.

This clone was found a few times. This rearrangement joins TRBV6-2 or TRBV6-3 to TRBJ2-7, with 8 nucleotides matching TRBD2. V dropped 0 bases and J dropped 3; count of bases not matched to a gene: 7. Per germline, CDR1 MNHEY and CDR2 SVGEGT. The CDR3 is made up of 16 amino acids. The CDR3 reads CASSYSRREGRYEQYF. CDR3 nucleotides: TGTGCCAGCAGTTACTCGAGACGGGAGGGCCGCTACGAGCAGTACTTC.

Here the CDR3 DNA reads TGTGCCAGCCTCCCCAGGTCGACAACTAATGAAAAACTGTTTTTT. Translating gives CASLPRSTTNEKLFF. The chain recombines TRBV2 with TRBJ1-4; no clear D gene. The V and J ends lost 8 bases and 0 bases respectively, with 13 bases between them. The CDR3 consists of 15 residues. Germline V gene sequence: CDR1 SNHLY, CDR2 FYNNEI.

The J gene is TRBJ2-1, the V gene TRBV6-6; the match to TRBD1 covers 7 bases. The trim removed 7 bases at V and 3 bases at J, leaving 6 bases unmatched. In germline, CDR1 is MNHNY, CDR2 SVGAGI (reference sequence). The CDR3 is 14 amino acids. In DNA, the CDR3 is TGTGCCAGCACCCTGACAGGGTTCTACAATGAGCAGTTCTTC. Translation gives CASTLTGFYNEQFF.

This chain joins TRBV7-3 and TRBJ1-1, with 7 positions matching TRBD1. Germline CDR1 and CDR2: SGHTA and FQGTGA. V was clipped by 2 bases and J by 2 bases; unmatched bases: 2. The length of the CDR3 is 14 residues. The CDR3 coding sequence is TGTGCCAGCAGCTTACAGGGGGACAACACTGAAGCTTTCTTT. This codes for CASSLQGDNTEAFF. Full variable domain (remainder filled in from reference TRBV7-3 and TRBJ1-1): GAGVSQTPSNKVTEKGKYVELRCDPISGHTALYWYRQSLGQGPEFLIYFQGTGAADDSGLPNDRFFAVRPEGSVSTLKIQRTERGDSAVYLCASSLQGDNTEAFFGQGTRLTVV.

The chain combines TRBV11-2 with TRBJ2-6; possible D gene TRBD1, 6 bases. This CDR3 comprises 17 residues. The germline V gene encodes CDR1 SGHAT and CDR2 FQNNGV. V was clipped by 2 bases and J by 4 bases, with 15 bases between them. The CDR3 is CASSLPGVSAGANVLTF. The CDR3 DNA follows: TGTGCCAGCAGCTTACCAGGGGTAAGCGCCGGGGCCAACGTCCTGACTTTC.

The table lists this clone with a count of one. The V and J genes are TRBV6-6 and TRBJ1-2, with 9 bases that match TRBD1. There are 14 residues in the CDR3. Germline CDR1 and CDR2: MNHNY and SVGAGI (reference sequence). After removal of 8 bases from V and 4 bases from J, the junction contained 8 bases not matched to a gene. The CDR3 loop reads CASGTGTGIYGYTF. CDR3 in DNA: TGTGCCAGCGGAACCGGGACAGGGATCTATGGCTACACCTTC.

The chain combines TRBV5-1 with TRBJ2-5, with 10 positions matching TRBD2. Looked up from germline, CDR1 is SGHRS and CDR2 is YFSETQ. This CDR3 has 14 amino acids. V lost 5 bases to trimming and J lost 2 bases; unmatched junction nucleotides: 3. CDR3 nucleotide sequence: TGCGCCAGCAGTTTACTAGCGGGGCAAGAGACCCAGTACTTC. Translated: CASSLLAGQETQYF. Full variable domain (outside the CDR3, taken from reference TRBV5-1 and TRBJ2-5): KAGVTQTPRYLIKTRGQQVTLSCSPISGHRSVSWYQQTPGQGLQFLFEYFSETQRNKGNFPGRFSGRQFSNSRSEMNVSTLELGDSALYLCASSLLAGQETQYFGPGTRLLVL.

The chain has TRBV29-1 and TRBJ1-2, with 10 bases identical to TRBD1. The germline gives CDR1 SQVTM, CDR2 ANQGSEA. CDR3 length: 15 amino acids. V shed 7 bases, J shed 2 bases, and the junction held 10 bases outside the gene matches. The CDR3 DNA follows: TGCAGCGGGGGTTCGGTGACAGGGGGCAACTATGGCTACACCTTC. The encoded protein is CSGGSVTGGNYGYTF.

This chain joins TRBV11-2 and TRBJ2-3; D unclear. Germline V CDR1 and CDR2: SGHAT, FQNNGV. The CDR3 totals 15 residues. Trimming cost V 2 bases and J 6 bases, with 15 bases left between them. The chain's CDR3 is CASSLSALTGDTQYF. CDR3 DNA sequence: TGTGCCAGCAGCTTATCCGCGCTCACCGGGGATACGCAGTATTTT.

V gene TRBV28 combines with J gene TRBJ2-7; perhaps TRBD1 as D (5 bases). The germline V and J ends were trimmed by 7 bases and 0 bases, with 13 bases remaining between them. Germline V lookup: CDR1 MDHEN, CDR2 SYDVKM. The CDR3 contains 14 residues. The CDR3 loop is CASIRTYNSYEQYF. In DNA, the CDR3 is TGTGCCAGCATCCGGACATACAACTCCTACGAGCAGTACTTC.

This chain uses TRBV18 with TRBJ1-3; D is uncertain. The CDR3 loop spans 16 amino acids. Germline lookup yields CDR1 KGHSH and CDR2 LQKENI. The V end was cut by 5 bases, the J end by 4 bases, with 18 bases between. The chain's CDR3 is CASSAHDKPGGNTIYF. Here the CDR3 DNA reads TGTGCCAGCTCAGCCCACGACAAACCAGGCGGAAACACCATATATTTT. Looking up the rest from reference TRBV18 and TRBJ1-3 gives the full variable domain: NAGVMQNPRHLVRRRGQEARLRCSPMKGHSHVYWYRQLPEEGLKFMVYLQKENIIDESGMPKERFSAEFPKEGPSILRIQQVVRGDSAAYFCASSAHDKPGGNTIYFGEGSWLTVV.

This clone showed up just once. This chain joins TRBV28 and TRBJ2-7; D might be TRBD2 (6 bases). Germline V gene data show CDR1 as MDHEN and CDR2 as SYDVKM. The V gene lost 8 bases and the J gene lost 2 bases, with 13 bases spanning the gap. The CDR3 length is 13 residues. The CDR3 region has the DNA TGTGCCAGCGCCGGGAGTCGGCCCTACGAGCAGTACTTC. It specifies CASAGSRPYEQYF.